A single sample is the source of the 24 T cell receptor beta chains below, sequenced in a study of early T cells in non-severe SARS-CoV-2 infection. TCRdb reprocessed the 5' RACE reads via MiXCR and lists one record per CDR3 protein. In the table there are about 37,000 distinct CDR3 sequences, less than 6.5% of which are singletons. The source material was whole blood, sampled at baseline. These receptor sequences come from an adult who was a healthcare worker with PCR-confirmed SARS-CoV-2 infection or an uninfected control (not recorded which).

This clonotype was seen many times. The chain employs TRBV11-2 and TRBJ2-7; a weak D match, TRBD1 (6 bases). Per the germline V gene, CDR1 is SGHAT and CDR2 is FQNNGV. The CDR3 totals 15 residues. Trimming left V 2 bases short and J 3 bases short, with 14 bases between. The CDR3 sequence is CASSLRWDTLYEQYF. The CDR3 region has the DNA TGTGCCAGCAGCTTACGGTGGGACACACTCTACGAGCAGTACTTC.

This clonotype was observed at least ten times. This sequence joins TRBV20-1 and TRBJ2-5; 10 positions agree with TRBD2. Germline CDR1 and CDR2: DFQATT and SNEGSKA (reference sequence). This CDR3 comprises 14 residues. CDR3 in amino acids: CRAGAGGYQETQYF. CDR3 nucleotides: TGCAGGGCCGGAGCGGGAGGGTACCAAGAGACCCAGTACTTC.

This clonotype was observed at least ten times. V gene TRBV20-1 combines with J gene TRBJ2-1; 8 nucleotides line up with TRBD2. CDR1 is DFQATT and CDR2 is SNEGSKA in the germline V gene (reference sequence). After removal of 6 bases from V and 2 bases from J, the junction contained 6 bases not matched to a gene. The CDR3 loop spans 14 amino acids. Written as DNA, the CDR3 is TGCAGTGCCTTACCAGCGGGAGCCTACAATGAGCAGTTCTTC. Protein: CSALPAGAYNEQFF.

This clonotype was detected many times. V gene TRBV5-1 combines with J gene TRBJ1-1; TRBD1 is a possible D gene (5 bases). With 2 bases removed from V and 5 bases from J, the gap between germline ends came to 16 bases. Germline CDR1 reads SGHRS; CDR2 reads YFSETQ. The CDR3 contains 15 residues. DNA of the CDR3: TGCGCCAGCAGCTTTGGAGAGCTCCGGGGGACTGAAGCTTTCTTT. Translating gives CASSFGELRGTEAFF.

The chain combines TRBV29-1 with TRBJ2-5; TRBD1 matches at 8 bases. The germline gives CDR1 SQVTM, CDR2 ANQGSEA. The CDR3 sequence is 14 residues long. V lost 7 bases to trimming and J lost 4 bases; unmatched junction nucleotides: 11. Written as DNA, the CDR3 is TGCAGCGCCCCCACAGGGGGAGGTGGAGAGACCCAGTACTTC. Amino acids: CSAPTGGGGETQYF. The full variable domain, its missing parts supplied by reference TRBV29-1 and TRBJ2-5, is SAVISQKPSRDICQRGTSLTIQCQVDSQVTMMFWYRQQPGQSLTLIATANQGSEATYESGFVIDKFPISRPNLTFSTLTVSNMSPEDSSIYLCSAPTGGGGETQYFGPGTRLLVL.

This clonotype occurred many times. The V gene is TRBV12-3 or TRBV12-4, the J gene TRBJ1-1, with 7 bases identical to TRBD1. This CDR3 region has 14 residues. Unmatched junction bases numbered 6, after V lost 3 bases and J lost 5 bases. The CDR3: CASSFGGQRTEAFF. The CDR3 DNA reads TGTGCCAGCAGTTTCGGGGGACAGCGAACTGAAGCTTTCTTT.

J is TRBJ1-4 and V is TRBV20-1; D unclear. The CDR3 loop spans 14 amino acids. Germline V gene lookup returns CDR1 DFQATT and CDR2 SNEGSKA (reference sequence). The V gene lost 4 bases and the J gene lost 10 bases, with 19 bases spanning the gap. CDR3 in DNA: TGCAGTGCTACCACTGAGAGGGCTACGGGAAAACTGTTTTTT. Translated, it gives CSATTERATGKLFF.

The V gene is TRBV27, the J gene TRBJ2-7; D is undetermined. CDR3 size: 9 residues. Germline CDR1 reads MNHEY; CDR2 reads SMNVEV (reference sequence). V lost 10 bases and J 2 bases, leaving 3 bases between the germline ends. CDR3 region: CAKTYEQYF. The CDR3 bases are TGTGCCAAGACCTACGAGCAGTACTTC.

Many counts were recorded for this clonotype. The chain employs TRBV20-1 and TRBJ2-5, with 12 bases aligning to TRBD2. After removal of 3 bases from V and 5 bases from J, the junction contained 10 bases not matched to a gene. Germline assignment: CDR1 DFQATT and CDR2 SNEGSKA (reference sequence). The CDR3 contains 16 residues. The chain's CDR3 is CSASRLAGGPRETQYF. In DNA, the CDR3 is TGCAGTGCTAGCCGTCTAGCGGGAGGGCCTAGGGAGACCCAGTACTTC.

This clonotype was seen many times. The DNA for the CDR3 is TGTGCCAGCAGTTCCTTCGGGCTAGCGGCAAATGAGCAGTTCTTC. Amino acids: CASSSFGLAANEQFF. J is TRBJ2-1 and V is TRBV28, with 7 bases fitting TRBD2. In germline, CDR1 is MDHEN, CDR2 SYDVKM. V lost 4 bases, J lost 7 bases, and 10 bases stayed unmatched. There are 15 residues in the CDR3.

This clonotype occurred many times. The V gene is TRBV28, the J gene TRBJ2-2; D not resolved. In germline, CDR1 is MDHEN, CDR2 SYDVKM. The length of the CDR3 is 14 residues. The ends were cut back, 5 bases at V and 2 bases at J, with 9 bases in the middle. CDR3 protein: CASSRRRNTGELFF. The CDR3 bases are TGTGCCAGCAGTCGACGCAGAAACACCGGGGAGCTGTTTTTT.

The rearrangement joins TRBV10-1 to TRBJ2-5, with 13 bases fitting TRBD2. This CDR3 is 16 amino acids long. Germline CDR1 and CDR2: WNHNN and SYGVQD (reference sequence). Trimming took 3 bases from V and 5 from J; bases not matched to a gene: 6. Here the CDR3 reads CASSELAGGPRETQYF. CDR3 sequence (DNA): TGCGCCAGCAGTGAACTAGCGGGAGGGCCTCGGGAGACCCAGTACTTC.

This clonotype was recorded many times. CDR3 loop: CASSVRRTGVGGTDTQYF. The CDR3, as DNA: TGTGCCAGCAGCGTACGAAGGACAGGGGTCGGGGGGACAGATACGCAGTATTTT. The chain recombines TRBV7-8 with TRBJ2-3; 9 bases are a match to TRBD1. The germline CDR1 and CDR2 sequences are SGHVS and FQNEAQ. This CDR3 has 18 amino acids. With V trimmed by 5 bases and J by 3 bases, 15 bases remained unmatched.

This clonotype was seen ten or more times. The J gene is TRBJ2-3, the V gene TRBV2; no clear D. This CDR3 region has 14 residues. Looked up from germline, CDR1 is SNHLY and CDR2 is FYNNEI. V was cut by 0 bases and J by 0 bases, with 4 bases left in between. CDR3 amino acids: CASSEAFSTDTQYF. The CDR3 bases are TGTGCCAGCAGTGAAGCGTTCAGCACAGATACGCAGTATTTT. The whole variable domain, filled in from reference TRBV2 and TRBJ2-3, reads EPEVTQTPSHQVTQMGQEVILRCVPISNHLYFYWYRQILGQKVEFLVSFYNNEISEKSEIFDDQFSVERPDGSNFTLKIRSTKLEDSAMYFCASSEAFSTDTQYFGPGTRLTVL.

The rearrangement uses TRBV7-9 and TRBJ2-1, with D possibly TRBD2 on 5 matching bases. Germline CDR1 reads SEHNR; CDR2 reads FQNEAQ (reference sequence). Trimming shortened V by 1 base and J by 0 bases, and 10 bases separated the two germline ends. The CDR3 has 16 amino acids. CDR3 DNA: TGTGCCAGCAGCTTAGGGAGCGGATCCTCCTACAATGAGCAGTTCTTC. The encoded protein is CASSLGSGSSYNEQFF.

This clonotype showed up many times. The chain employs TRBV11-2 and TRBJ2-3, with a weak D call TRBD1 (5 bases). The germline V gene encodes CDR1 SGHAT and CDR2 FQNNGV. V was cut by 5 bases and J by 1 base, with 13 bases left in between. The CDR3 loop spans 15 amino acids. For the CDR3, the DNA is TGTGCCAGCAGCCTAGGGGCATCGGGCACAGATACGCAGTATTTT. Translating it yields CASSLGASGTDTQYF.

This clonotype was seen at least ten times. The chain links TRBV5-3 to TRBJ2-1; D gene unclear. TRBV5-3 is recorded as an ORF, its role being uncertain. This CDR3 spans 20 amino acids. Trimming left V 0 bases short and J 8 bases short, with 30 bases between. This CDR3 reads CARSLGSGWSCLVSWDEQFF. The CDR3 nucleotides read TGTGCCAGAAGCTTGGGGTCAGGATGGAGTTGTCTAGTTTCGTGGGATGAGCAGTTCTTC.

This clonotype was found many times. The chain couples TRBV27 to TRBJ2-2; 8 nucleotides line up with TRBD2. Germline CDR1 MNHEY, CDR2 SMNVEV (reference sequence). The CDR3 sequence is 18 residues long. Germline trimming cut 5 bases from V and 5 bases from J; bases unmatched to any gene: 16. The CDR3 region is CASSLGEPLAGKTGELFF. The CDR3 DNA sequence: TGTGCCAGCAGTCTAGGGGAACCCTTAGCGGGGAAGACCGGGGAGCTGTTTTTT.

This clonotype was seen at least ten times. This chain's CDR3 is CASRSVLANAYNEQFF. The CDR3 DNA is TGCGCCAGCAGGAGCGTCCTAGCGAACGCCTACAATGAGCAGTTCTTC. The rearrangement links TRBV5-1 to TRBJ2-1; the D gene is possibly TRBD2 (6 bases). Per the germline V gene, CDR1 is SGHRS and CDR2 is YFSETQ. The CDR3 consists of 16 residues. V dropped 5 bases and J dropped 2 bases, with 17 bases sitting between them.

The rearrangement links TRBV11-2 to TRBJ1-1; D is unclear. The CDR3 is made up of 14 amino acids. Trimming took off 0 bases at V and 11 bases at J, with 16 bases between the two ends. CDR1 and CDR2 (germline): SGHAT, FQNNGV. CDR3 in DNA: TGTGCCAGCAGCTTAGATTCTTTTGGAAGGGAGGCTTTCTTT. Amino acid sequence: CASSLDSFGREAFF.

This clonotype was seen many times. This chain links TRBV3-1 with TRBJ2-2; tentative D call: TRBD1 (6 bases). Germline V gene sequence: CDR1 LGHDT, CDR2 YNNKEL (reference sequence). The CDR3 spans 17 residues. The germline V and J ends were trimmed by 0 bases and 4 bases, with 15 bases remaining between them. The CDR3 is CASSQDQRGRGTGELFF. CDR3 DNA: TGTGCCAGCAGCCAAGATCAGCGTGGCAGGGGCACCGGGGAGCTGTTTTTT.

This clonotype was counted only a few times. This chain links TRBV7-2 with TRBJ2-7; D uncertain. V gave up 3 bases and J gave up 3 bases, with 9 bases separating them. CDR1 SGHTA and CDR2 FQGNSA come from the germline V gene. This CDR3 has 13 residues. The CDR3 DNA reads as TGTGCCAGCAGCTTTAGTACGAACTACGAGCAGTACGTC. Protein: CASSFSTNYEQYV.

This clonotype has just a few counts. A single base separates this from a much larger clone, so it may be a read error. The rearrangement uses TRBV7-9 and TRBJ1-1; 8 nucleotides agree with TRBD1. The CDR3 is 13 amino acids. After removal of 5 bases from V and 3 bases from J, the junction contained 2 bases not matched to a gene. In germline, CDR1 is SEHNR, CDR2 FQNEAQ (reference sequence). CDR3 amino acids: CASSRQGHTEAFF. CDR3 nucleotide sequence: TGTGCCAGCAGCCGACAGGGGCACACTGAAGCTTTCTTT.

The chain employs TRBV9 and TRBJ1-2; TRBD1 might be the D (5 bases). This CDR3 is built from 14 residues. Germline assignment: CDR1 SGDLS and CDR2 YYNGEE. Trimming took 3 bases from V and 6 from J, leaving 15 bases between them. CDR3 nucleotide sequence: TGTGCCAGCAGCGGGGGACGGACGCGGGATGGCTACACCTTC. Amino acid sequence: CASSGGRTRDGYTF.